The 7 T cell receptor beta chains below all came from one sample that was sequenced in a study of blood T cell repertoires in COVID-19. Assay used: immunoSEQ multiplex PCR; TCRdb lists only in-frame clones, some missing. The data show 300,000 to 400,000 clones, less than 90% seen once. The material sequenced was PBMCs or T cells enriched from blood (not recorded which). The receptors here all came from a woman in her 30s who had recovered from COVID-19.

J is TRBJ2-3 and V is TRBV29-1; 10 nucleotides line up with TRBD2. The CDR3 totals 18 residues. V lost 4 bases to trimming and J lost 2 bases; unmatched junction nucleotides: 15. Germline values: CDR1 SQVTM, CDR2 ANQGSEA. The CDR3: CSVGPSGGSMSVTDTQYF. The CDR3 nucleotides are TGCAGCGTTGGGCCTAGCGGGGGCTCTATGTCGGTCACAGATACGCAGTATTTT.

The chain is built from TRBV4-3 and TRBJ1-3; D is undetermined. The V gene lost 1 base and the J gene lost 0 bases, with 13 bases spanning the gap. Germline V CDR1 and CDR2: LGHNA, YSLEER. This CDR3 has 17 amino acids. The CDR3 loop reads CASSQVSGDISGNTIYF. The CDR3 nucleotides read TGCGCCAGCAGCCAAGTTTCCGGTGATATCTCTGGAAACACCATATATTTT.

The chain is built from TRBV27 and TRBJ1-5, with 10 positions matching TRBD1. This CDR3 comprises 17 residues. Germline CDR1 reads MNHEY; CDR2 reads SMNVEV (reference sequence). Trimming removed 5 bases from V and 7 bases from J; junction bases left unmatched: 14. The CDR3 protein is CASSQRPGTGVRQPQHF. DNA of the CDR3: TGTGCCAGCAGTCAAAGACCCGGGACAGGGGTCAGGCAGCCCCAGCATTTT.

In DNA form, the CDR3 reads TGTGCCAGCAGCCCTGACAGAAGTACTGAAGCTTTCTTT. This gives the protein CASSPDRSTEAFF. This chain joins TRBV5-4 and TRBJ1-1; perhaps TRBD1 as D (5 bases). Germline V gene data show CDR1 as SGHNT and CDR2 as YYREEE (reference sequence). The CDR3 covers 13 residues. Trimming pared 4 bases from V and 5 bases from J, leaving 12 bases between.

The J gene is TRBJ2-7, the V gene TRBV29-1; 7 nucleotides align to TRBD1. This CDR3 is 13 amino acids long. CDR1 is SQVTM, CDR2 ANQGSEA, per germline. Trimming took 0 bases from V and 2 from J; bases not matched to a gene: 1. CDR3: CSVEEGQPYEQYF. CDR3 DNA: TGCAGCGTTGAAGAGGGACAGCCCTACGAGCAGTACTTC.

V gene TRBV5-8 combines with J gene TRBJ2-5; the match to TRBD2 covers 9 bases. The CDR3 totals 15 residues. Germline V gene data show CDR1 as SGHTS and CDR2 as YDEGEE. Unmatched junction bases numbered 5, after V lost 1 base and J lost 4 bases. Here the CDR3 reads CASSLFSGGGETQYF. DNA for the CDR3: TGTGCCAGCAGCTTGTTTAGCGGGGGCGGAGAGACCCAGTACTTC. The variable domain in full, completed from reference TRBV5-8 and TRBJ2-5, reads EAGVTQSPTHLIKTRGQQATLRCSPISGHTSVYWYQQALGLGLQFLLWYDEGEERNRGNFPPRFSGRQFPNYSSELNVNALELEDSALYLCASSLFSGGGETQYFGPGTRLLVL.

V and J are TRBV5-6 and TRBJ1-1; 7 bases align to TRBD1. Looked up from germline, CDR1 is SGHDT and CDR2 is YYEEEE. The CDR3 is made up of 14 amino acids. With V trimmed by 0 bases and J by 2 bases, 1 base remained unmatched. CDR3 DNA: TGTGCCAGCAGCTTGGACAGGGGAAACACTGAAGCTTTCTTT. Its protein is CASSLDRGNTEAFF.